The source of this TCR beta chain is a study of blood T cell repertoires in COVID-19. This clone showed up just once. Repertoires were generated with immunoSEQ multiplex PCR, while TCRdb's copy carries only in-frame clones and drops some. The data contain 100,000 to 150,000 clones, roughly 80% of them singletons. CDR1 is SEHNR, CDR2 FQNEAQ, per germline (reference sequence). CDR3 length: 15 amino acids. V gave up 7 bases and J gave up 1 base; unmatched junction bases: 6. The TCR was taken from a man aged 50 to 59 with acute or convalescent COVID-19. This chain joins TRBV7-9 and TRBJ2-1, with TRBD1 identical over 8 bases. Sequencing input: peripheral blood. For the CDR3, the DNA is TGTGCCAGCATGGCGGACAGGGCGTCCTACAATGAGCAGTTCTTC. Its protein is CASMADRASYNEQFF.